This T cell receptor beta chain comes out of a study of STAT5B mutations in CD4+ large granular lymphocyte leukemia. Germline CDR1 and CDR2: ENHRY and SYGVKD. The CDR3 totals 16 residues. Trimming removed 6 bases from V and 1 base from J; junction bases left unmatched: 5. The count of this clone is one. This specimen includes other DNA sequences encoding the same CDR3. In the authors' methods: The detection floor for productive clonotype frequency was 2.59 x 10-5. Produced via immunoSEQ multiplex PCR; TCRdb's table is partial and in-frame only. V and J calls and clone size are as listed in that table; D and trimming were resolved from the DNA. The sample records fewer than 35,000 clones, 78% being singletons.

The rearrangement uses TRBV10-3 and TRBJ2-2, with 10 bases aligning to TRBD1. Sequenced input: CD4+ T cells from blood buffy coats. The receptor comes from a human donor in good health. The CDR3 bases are TGTGCCATCAGGGATAGGGACAGGGGGAACACCGGGGAGCTGTTTTTT. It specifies CAIRDRDRGNTGELFF.